This T cell receptor (beta chain) was obtained from a study of blood T cell repertoires in COVID-19. Turning to the study itself: Samples taken during acute and convalescent COVID-19 were collected in the United States, Italy and Spain. T cells, B-cell-depleted T cells, or PBMCs provided the cDNA or gDNA that served as material.

Methods used by the authors: By means of reference gene primer amplification, nucleated cell counts were estimated. Produced via immunoSEQ multiplex PCR; TCRdb's table is partial and in-frame only. That table is the source of V, J and clone size, and D and trimming were worked out from the DNA. The sample shows 91,000 or so clones, about 83% of them seen only once. The clonotype was recovered from a human donor in a cohort sampled during active COVID-19. Input material: peripheral blood.

The CDR3 spells CASSLNPTGSYGYTF. In nucleotides, the CDR3 is TGTGCCAGCAGTCTGAACCCGACAGGGAGCTATGGCTACACCTTC. This sequence joins TRBV27 and TRBJ1-2; TRBD1 matches at 7 bases. J lost 4 bases, V lost 5 bases, and 10 bases had no gene match. CDR1 MNHEY and CDR2 SMNVEV come from the germline V gene (reference sequence). This CDR3 has 15 residues.